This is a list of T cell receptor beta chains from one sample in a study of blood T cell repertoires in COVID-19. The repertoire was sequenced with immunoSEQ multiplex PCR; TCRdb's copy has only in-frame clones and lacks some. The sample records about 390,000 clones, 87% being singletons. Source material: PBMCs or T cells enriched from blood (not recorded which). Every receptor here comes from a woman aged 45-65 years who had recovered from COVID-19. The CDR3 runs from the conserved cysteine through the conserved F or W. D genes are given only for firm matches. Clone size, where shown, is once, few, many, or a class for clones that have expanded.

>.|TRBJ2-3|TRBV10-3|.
TGTGCCATCAGAAGACAGGAACTCACAGATACGCAGTATTTT
CAIRRQELTDTQYF
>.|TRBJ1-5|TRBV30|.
TGTGCCTGGAGGGGGCAGGTTGGGCAGCCCCAGCATTTT
CAWRGQVGQPQHF
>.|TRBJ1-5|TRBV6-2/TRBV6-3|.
TGTGCCAGCAGCTCAATGGTACAGGCCCGTAGCAATCAGCCCCAGCATTTT
CASSSMVQARSNQPQHF
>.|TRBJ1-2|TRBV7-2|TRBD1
TGTGCCAGCAGCACCTATAGGACAGGGTATGGCTATGGCTACACCTTC
CASSTYRTGYGYGYTF
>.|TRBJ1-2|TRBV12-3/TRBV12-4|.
TGTGCCAGCAGGTCTACAGGCGGCGATGGCTACACCTTC
CASRSTGGDGYTF
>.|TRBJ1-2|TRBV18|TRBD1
TGTGCCAGCTCACCTCCTGGACAGGGCGTCTATGGCTACACCTTC
CASSPPGQGVYGYTF
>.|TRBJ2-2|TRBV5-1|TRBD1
TGCGCCAGCAGCCTAGGGACAGGGGTCACCGGGGAGCTGTTTTTT
CASSLGTGVTGELFF
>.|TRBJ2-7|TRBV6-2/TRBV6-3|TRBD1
TGTGCCAGCAGTTACGGGCAGGGGGAAACCTACGAGCAGTACTTC
CASSYGQGETYEQYF
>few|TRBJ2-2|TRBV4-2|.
TGTGCCAGCAGCCAAGATTACAGGGCTAGCGGGGAGCTGTTTTTT
CASSQDYRASGELFF
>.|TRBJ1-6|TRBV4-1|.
TGCGCCAGCAGCCAAGAGGGCCTGCCAAGGTTGAATTCACCCCTCCACTTT
CASSQEGLPRLNSPLHF
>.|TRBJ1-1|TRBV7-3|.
TGTGCCAGCAGCTTATCCGTGAACACTGAAGCTTTCTTT
CASSLSVNTEAFF
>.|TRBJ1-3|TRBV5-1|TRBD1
TGCGCCAGCAGCTTGGACCCGGGACAGGGGCGGCCGTCTGGAAACACCATATATTTT
CASSLDPGQGRPSGNTIYF
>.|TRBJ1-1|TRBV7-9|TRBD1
TGTGCCAGCAGCCCCCGGGGACAGGGTTATGACACTGAAGCTTTCTTT
CASSPRGQGYDTEAFF
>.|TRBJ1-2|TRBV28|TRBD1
TGTGCCAGCACCGAACAGGGGAGAGGCTACACCTTC
CASTEQGRGYTF
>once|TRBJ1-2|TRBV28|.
TGTGCCAGCAGTTTGGGGGCTGGGGATGGCTACACCTTC
CASSLGAGDGYTF
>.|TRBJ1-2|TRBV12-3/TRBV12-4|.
TGTGCCAGCTCTTCCGTTCGGGGCTACACCTTC
CASSSVRGYTF
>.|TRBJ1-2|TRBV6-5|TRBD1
TGTGCCAGCAGTTCACTGACAGGGTACTATGGCTACACCTTC
CASSSLTGYYGYTF
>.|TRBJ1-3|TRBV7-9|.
TGTGCCAGCAGCCCACCTGGGGCCAACTCTGGAAACACCATATATTTT
CASSPPGANSGNTIYF
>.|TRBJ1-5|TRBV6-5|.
TGTGCCAGCAGGGCAGGGAATCAGCCCCAGCATTTT
CASRAGNQPQHF
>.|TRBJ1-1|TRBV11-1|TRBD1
TGTGCCAGCAGCCTATGGACAGGCCAGGAAGCTTTCTTT
CASSLWTGQEAFF
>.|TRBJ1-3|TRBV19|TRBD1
TGTGCCAGTACTACAGGGGGCACACTAGGAAACACCATATATTTT
CASTTGGTLGNTIYF
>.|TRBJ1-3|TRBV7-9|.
TGTGCCAGCAGTTACAGTACCCGTCGGGACAGAAACACCATATATTTT
CASSYSTRRDRNTIYF
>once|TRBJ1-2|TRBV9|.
TGTGCCAGCAGCGTAGTTAACAGTGGCTACACCTTC
CASSVVNSGYTF
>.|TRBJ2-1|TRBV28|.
TGTGCCAGCAGTTTAAGGAGCGGGCAGTTCTTC
CASSLRSGQFF
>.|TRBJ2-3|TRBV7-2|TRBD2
TGTGCCAGCAGCTTAGTCTCTAGCGGGGGGTGGGCAGATACGCAGTATTTT
CASSLVSSGGWADTQYF
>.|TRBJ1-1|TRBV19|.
TGTGCCAGTAGTGGTGCACCCCCTGGTCGGACTGAAGCTTTCTTT
CASSGAPPGRTEAFF
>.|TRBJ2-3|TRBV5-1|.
TGCGCCAGCAGCTTCGGGGGTCTCAGCACAGATACGCAGTATTTT
CASSFGGLSTDTQYF
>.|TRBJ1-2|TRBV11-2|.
TGTGCCAGCAGCTTAGCCGGGTATGGCTACACCTTC
CASSLAGYGYTF
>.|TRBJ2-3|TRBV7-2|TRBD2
TGTGCCAGCAGCTTACAGCGGGGGGGCGCAGATACGCAGTATTTT
CASSLQRGGADTQYF
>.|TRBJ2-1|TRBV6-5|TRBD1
TGTGCCAGCAGCCCCTTAGGACAGGAATACAATGAGCAGTTCTTC
CASSPLGQEYNEQFF
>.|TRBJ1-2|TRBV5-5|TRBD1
TGTGCCAGCAGCTTGACAGGGGGTAATGGCTACACCTTC
CASSLTGGNGYTF
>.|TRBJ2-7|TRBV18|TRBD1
TGTGCCAGCTCACCGGGGGGACAGGGGTCCAGCGAGCAGTACTTC
CASSPGGQGSSEQYF
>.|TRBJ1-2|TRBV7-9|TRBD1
TGTGCCAGCAGCCCAGGGGGCGGGGGCTACACCTTC
CASSPGGGGYTF
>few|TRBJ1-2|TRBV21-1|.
TGTGCCAGCCTAATTGACTTTCCGGGACAGGGTGACTATGGCTACACCTTC
CASLIDFPGQGDYGYTF
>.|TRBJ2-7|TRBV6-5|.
TGTGCCAGCAGTACAACCCCTAGCGACGAGCAGTACTTC
CASSTTPSDEQYF
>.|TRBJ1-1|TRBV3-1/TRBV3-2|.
TGTGCCAGCAGCCAAGTGGAGGGGAACACTGAAGCTTTCTTT
CASSQVEGNTEAFF
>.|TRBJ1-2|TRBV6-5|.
TGTGCCAGCAGTATGGGCCGATTCGCTAACTATGGCTACACCTTC
CASSMGRFANYGYTF
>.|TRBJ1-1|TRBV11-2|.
TGTGCCAGCAGCTTATTTGGGGGCCAGAACACTGAAGCTTTCTTT
CASSLFGGQNTEAFF
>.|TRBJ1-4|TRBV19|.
TGTGCCAGTAGTATAGTAAGGGGGACATACGAAAAACTGTTTTTT
CASSIVRGTYEKLFF
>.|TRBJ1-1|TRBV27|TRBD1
TGTGCCAGCAGTTTCGGACAGGGAAAGAACACTGAAGCTTTCTTT
CASSFGQGKNTEAFF
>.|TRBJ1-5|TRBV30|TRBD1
TGTGCCTGGAGTGTGGTACAGGGGAATCAGCCCCAGCATTTT
CAWSVVQGNQPQHF
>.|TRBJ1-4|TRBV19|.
TGTGCCAGTAGTATACGTGGCAGGGTGGTTGAAAAACTGTTTTTT
CASSIRGRVVEKLFF
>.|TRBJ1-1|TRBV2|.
TGTGCCAGCAGTGAGAGGCAGACCACTGAAGCTTTCTTT
CASSERQTTEAFF
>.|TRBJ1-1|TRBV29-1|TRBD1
TGCAGCGCACCGGGACAGTCGGACACTGAAGCTTTCTTT
CSAPGQSDTEAFF
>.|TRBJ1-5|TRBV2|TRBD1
TGTGCCAGTTCCGGGACAGAGGATCAGCCCCAGCATTTT
CASSGTEDQPQHF
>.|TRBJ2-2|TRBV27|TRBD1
TGTGCCAGCAGTTTACAGGGGGCTCTTAACACCGGGGAGCTGTTTTTT
CASSLQGALNTGELFF
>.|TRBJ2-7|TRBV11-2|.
TGTGCCAGCAGCTTAAACAGCGGAAGCTACGAGCAGTACTTC
CASSLNSGSYEQYF
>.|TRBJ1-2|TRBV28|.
TGTGCCAGCAGGAAGACAGGCCGTGTCTATGGCTACACCTTC
CASRKTGRVYGYTF
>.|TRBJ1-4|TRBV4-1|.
TGCGCCAGCAGCCAAGACCCGGAGATCGATGAAAAACTGTTTTTT
CASSQDPEIDEKLFF
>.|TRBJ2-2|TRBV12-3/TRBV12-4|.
TGTGCCAGCAGTGAGTTAGGGGAGCTGTTTTTT
CASSELGELFF
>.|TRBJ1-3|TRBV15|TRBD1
TGTGCCACCAGCAGAGACTACAGGGGGCGCGAAAACACCATATATTTT
CATSRDYRGRENTIYF
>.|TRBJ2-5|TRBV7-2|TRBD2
TGTGCCAGCAGACCTCAAGCGGGGGTTGAGGAGACCCAGTACTTC
CASRPQAGVEETQYF
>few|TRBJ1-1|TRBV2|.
TGTGCCAGCAGTGGACAGTACACTGAAGCTTTCTTT
CASSGQYTEAFF
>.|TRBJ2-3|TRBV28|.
TGTGCCAGCAGTAGCCGCGCCAGCACAGATACGCAGTATTTT
CASSSRASTDTQYF
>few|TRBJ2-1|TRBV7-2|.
TGTGCCAGCAGCCTAACGGCGCGGGATGTGGTATGGTTCTTC
CASSLTARDVVWFF